The 3 T cell receptor beta chains below come from one sample, sequenced in a study of shared clonotypes between healthy human individuals. Here immunoSEQ multiplex PCR was the method, and the copy in TCRdb shows in-frame clones only, minus some. Of 780,000 or so clones listed, 55% to 80% are singletons. Sample: memory CD4+ T cells sorted from blood. The subset: CD45RA-negative fraction. The receptors originated from a woman aged 25 to 39 in good health.

The table lists this clone with a few counts. This chain uses TRBV15 with TRBJ2-7, with D perhaps matching TRBD1 (5 bases). The germline gives CDR1 LNHNV, CDR2 YYDKDF (reference sequence). The V and J ends lost 3 bases and 3 bases respectively, with 12 bases between them. CDR3 size: 14 residues. CDR3 protein: CATSRSGQGYEQYF. In DNA form, the CDR3 reads TGTGCCACCAGCAGGTCAGGGCAGGGCTACGAGCAGTACTTC.

The chain is built from TRBV10-3 and TRBJ1-2, with 8 bases identical to TRBD1. V lost 4 bases to trimming and J lost 5 bases; unmatched junction nucleotides: 9. CDR1 and CDR2 (germline): ENHRY, SYGVKD. The CDR3 covers 15 residues. The CDR3 DNA follows: TGTGCCATCAGTGCCAAGACAGGGGAGGGTTATGGCTACACCTTC. This codes for CAISAKTGEGYGYTF.

This chain uses TRBV7-9 with TRBJ2-3; 9 bases agree with TRBD1. Trimming removed 6 bases from V and 2 bases from J; junction bases left unmatched: 9. Germline-derived CDR1 and CDR2 are SEHNR and FQNEAQ (reference sequence). The CDR3 is 16 amino acids. This CDR3 is CASRRGTGLNTDTQYF. The DNA for the CDR3 is TGTGCCAGCAGGAGAGGGACAGGGCTTAACACAGATACGCAGTATTTT.